The T cell receptor beta chain under discussion was sequenced for a study of regulatory T cells in long-lasting Graves disease. About the study: For a period under 3 months, newly diagnosed Graves' patients had taken antithyroid drugs.

Building the TCR beta libraries relied on iRepertoire HTBI primers, and CDR3 regions underwent Arm-PCR. TCRdb processed the multiplex PCR reads anew with MiXCR; each CDR3 protein has one entry. The sample includes 500,000 or so distinct CDR3 sequences, roughly 15% of them seen just once. This clonotype was observed at least ten times. Specified time point: newly diagnosed GD, antithyroid drugs for less than 3 months. With RNA extracted from PBMCs as input, the TCR library was made. The authors drew approximately 8.1 milliliters of peripheral blood into EDTA tubes. Trimming removed 5 bases at V and 6 bases at J, with 17 bases between. Germline values: CDR1 SGHTA, CDR2 FQGNSA. The CDR3 loop spans 15 amino acids. This sample also appeared in a second study, on T cells in Graves' hyperthyroidism and ophthalmopathy. That publication notes: The primer set for the first-round RT-PCR of the TCR CDR3 was HTBI. Most clonotypes expanded in the thyroid (above 0.001) were also present in blood.

The chain has TRBV7-2 and TRBJ2-1; D not certain. This sample comprised peripheral blood mononuclear cells (PBMCs), obtained at new diagnosis, from a patient treated with antithyroid drugs. The sequence was collected from a woman between 40 and 65 years old with Graves disease. CDR3 coding DNA: TGTGCCAGCAGCCAGAACTCGGGTGGCGTCAATGAGCAGTTCTTC. Encoded protein: CASSQNSGGVNEQFF. The variable domain in full, with the rest retrieved from reference TRBV7-2 and TRBJ2-1, is GAGVSQSPSNKVTEKGKDVELRCDPISGHTALYWYRQSLGQGLEFLIYFQGNSAPDKSGLPSDRFSAERTGGSVSTLTIQRTQQEDSAVYLCASSQNSGGVNEQFFGPGTRLTVL.